Listed below are T cell receptor beta chains from one sample, sequenced in a study of shared T cell receptors in the human thymus. Libraries were prepared by immunoSEQ multiplex PCR; TCRdb keeps only in-frame clonotypes and omits some of them. The table records 55,000 to 75,000 clones, 90% to 95% of them present only once. Sequencing was performed on thymocytes. The receptor set was obtained from a human donor. CDR3s include the opening cysteine and the closing phenylalanine or tryptophan. D genes are given only for firm matches. Only part of the rows carry a size: once, few, many, or a class if the clone is expanded.

V gene	D gene	clone size	J gene	CDR3 DNA	CDR3 protein
TRBV7-9	-	once	TRBJ2-1	TGTGCCAGCAGCTTAGAGCCGGCTAGCTCCTACAATGAGCAGTTCTTC	CASSLEPASSYNEQFF
TRBV4-1	-	-	TRBJ2-5	TGCGCCAGCAGCCGCCCTGGTCCTTATTTAAAAGAGACCCAGTACTTC	CASSRPGPYLKETQYF
TRBV6-9	TRBD1	once	TRBJ1-1	TGTGCCAGCAGTCCCCAGGGGGGGGGCACTGAAGCTTTCTTT	CASSPQGGGTEAFF
TRBV20-1	-	-	TRBJ2-7	TGCAGTGCTAGAGTCGGGCACGAGCAGTACTTC	CSARVGHEQYF
TRBV7-2	-	once	TRBJ2-7	TGTGCCAGCAGCTTAGTCGGCCAGCCCGGGGAGCAGTACTTC	CASSLVGQPGEQYF
TRBV28	-	-	TRBJ2-7	TGTGCCAGCAGCTCCGCCTTAGGGTCCCCCGCGGAGCTATCTACCTACGAGCAGTACTTC	CASSSALGSPAELSTYEQYF
TRBV25-1	TRBD1	-	TRBJ1-5	TGTGCCAGCAGTGAACAGGGACAGAATCAGCCCCAGCATTTT	CASSEQGQNQPQHF
TRBV7-2	-	once	TRBJ1-5	TGTGCCAGCAGCAAGACGAACGGGAAGGGTGATCAGCCCCAGCATTTT	CASSKTNGKGDQPQHF
TRBV2	-	-	TRBJ1-1	TGTGCCAGCAGTGAACCATGTCCCCTAAACACTGAAGCTTTCTTT	CASSEPCPLNTEAFF
TRBV4-3	TRBD1	once	TRBJ2-7	TGCGCCAGCAGCCACCCTTGGGACAGATACGAGCAGTACTTC	CASSHPWDRYEQYF
TRBV4-3	TRBD2	-	TRBJ2-5	TGCGCCAGCAGCCAAGATCTGGGTTGGCGGGGGGGTTTCGAGACCCAGTACTTC	CASSQDLGWRGGFETQYF